These 24 T cell receptor beta chains came from one sample sequenced in a study of vaccination effects on CD4 cells after COVID-19. These receptors' targets are unknown. Using viral peptide pools, the ViraFEST assay grew out antigen-specific CD4+ T cells prior to sequencing. The culture ran for about 10 days, and then CD4+ T cells were isolated. Either the BNT162b2 or mRNA-1273 vaccine was given to participants in two doses. Repertoires were generated with immunoSEQ multiplex PCR, while TCRdb's copy carries only in-frame clones and drops some. The table has nearly 25,000 clones, around 63% seen once. Sample: CD4+ T cells from PBMCs cultured with SARS-CoV-2 spike peptides, taken after COVID-19 vaccination. These TCRs come from a human donor who received a COVID-19 vaccine.

The chain joins TRBV10-3 to TRBJ2-1; D ambiguous. Germline V gene sequence: CDR1 ENHRY, CDR2 SYGVKD. The length of the CDR3 is 12 residues. V lost 0 bases and J 13 bases, leaving 10 bases between the germline ends. CDR3 bases: TGTGCCATCAGTGAGTCGGAAGCGACTCAGTTCTTC. Its protein is CAISESEATQFF.

The chain has TRBV4-2 and TRBJ1-3, with D uncertain. Per germline, CDR1 LGHNA and CDR2 YNFKEQ. V gave up 0 bases and J gave up 2 bases, with 8 bases separating them. This CDR3 spans 15 amino acids. This chain's CDR3 is CASSQDPETGNTIYF. The CDR3 DNA is TGTGCCAGCAGCCAAGATCCGGAAACTGGAAACACCATATATTTT.

This sequence joins TRBV7-9 and TRBJ1-1; possibly TRBD1 for D (6 bases). This CDR3 is built from 14 residues. The V end was cut by 0 bases, the J end by 7 bases, with 12 bases between. In germline, CDR1 is SEHNR, CDR2 FQNEAQ (reference sequence). The CDR3: CASSLATGSLEAFF. The DNA for the CDR3 is TGTGCCAGCAGCTTAGCGACAGGAAGCCTTGAAGCTTTCTTT. Together with reference TRBV7-9 and TRBJ1-1, the CDR3 gives the full variable domain: DTGVSQNPRHKITKRGQNVTFRCDPISEHNRLYWYRQTLGQGPEFLTYFQNEAQLEKSRLLSDRFSAERPKGSFSTLEIQRTEQGDSAMYLCASSLATGSLEAFFGQGTRLTVV.

The chain is built from TRBV2 and TRBJ1-2, with D tentatively TRBD1 (6 bases). This CDR3 has 15 amino acids. The germline V gene has CDR1 SNHLY and CDR2 FYNNEI. Trimming pared 5 bases from V and 7 bases from J, leaving 20 bases between. In nucleotides, the CDR3 is TGTGCCAGCAGTTACAGTAGGGAGGGGGGAAGTGGCTACACCTTC. Translating gives CASSYSREGGSGYTF.

The CDR3 DNA sequence: TGTGCCAGCAGCTTATCCCAGCAGACGCAGTATTTT. Amino acid sequence: CASSLSQQTQYF. This chain connects TRBV11-1 to TRBJ2-3, with unresolved D. V was pared by 2 bases and J by 9 bases, with 9 bases between. Germline assignment: CDR1 SGHAT and CDR2 FQDESV (reference sequence). This CDR3 spans 12 amino acids.

The chain has TRBV3-1 (or the pseudogene TRBV3-2) and TRBJ1-5; no firm D call. Germline assignment: CDR1 LGHDT and CDR2 YNNKEL (reference sequence). V was pared by 2 bases and J by 0 bases, with 2 bases between. The CDR3 runs 13 residues. The CDR3: CASSQNSNQPQHF. DNA for the CDR3: TGTGCCAGCAGCCAAAATAGCAATCAGCCCCAGCATTTT.

The chain carries TRBV7-9 and TRBJ2-7; 9 nucleotides align to TRBD2. The junction had 0 bases not matched to a gene; V was cut back by 0 bases and J by 3 bases. Germline V lookup: CDR1 SEHNR, CDR2 FQNEAQ (reference sequence). The CDR3 is made up of 14 amino acids. This chain's CDR3 is CASSLASGGYEQYF. The CDR3 bases are TGTGCCAGCAGCTTAGCTAGCGGGGGCTACGAGCAGTACTTC.

The chain employs TRBV19 and TRBJ1-2, with no clear D. V gave up 5 bases and J gave up 4 bases, with 8 bases separating them. The V gene's germline CDR1 is LNHDA and CDR2 SQIVND (reference sequence). The CDR3 totals 12 residues. The CDR3 is CASSVISYGYTF. CDR3 bases: TGTGCCAGTAGTGTAATATCCTATGGCTACACCTTC.

The V gene is TRBV3-1 (or the pseudogene TRBV3-2), the J gene TRBJ1-1; D unclear. There are 13 residues in the CDR3. Trimming took 2 bases from V and 6 from J, leaving 10 bases between them. Germline V lookup: CDR1 LGHDT, CDR2 YNNKEL (reference sequence). CDR3 nucleotides: TGTGCCAGCAGCCAAAGGGCACGGGCTGAAGCTTTCTTT. Encoded protein: CASSQRARAEAFF.

V is TRBV30 and J is TRBJ1-4; D remains ambiguous. The germline V gene has CDR1 GTSNPN and CDR2 SVGIG (reference sequence). The V gene lost 3 bases and the J gene lost 2 bases, with 16 bases spanning the gap. This CDR3 region has 16 residues. The CDR3 DNA reads as TGTGCCTGGAGCCCCCCTCCGACGGCCACTAATGAAAAACTGTTTTTT. It encodes CAWSPPPTATNEKLFF. The whole variable domain, filled in from reference TRBV30 and TRBJ1-4, reads SQTIHQWPATLVQPVGSPLSLECTVEGTSNPNLYWYRQAAGRGLQLLFYSVGIGQISSEVPQNLSASRPQDRQFILSSKKLLLSDSGFYLCAWSPPPTATNEKLFFGSGTQLSVL.

V and J are TRBV18 and TRBJ2-7, with D hard to call. Germline CDR1 KGHSH, CDR2 LQKENI. Trimming took 4 bases from V and 0 from J, leaving 7 bases between them. The CDR3 is 13 residues long. This chain's CDR3 is CASSLSSSYEQYF. CDR3 DNA sequence: TGTGCCAGCTCACTGTCCAGCTCCTACGAGCAGTACTTC.

This clone was found once. The chain carries TRBV18 and TRBJ2-1; D unclear. The V gene's germline CDR1 is KGHSH and CDR2 LQKENI. CDR3 size: 16 residues. Trimming took off 0 bases at V and 10 bases at J, with 19 bases between the two ends. The CDR3 coding sequence is TGTGCCAGCTCACCACCGGGGTGGAAACGCCGTTTGGAGCAGTTCTTC. This sequence encodes CASSPPGWKRRLEQFF.

J is TRBJ1-4 and V is TRBV3-1 (or the pseudogene TRBV3-2), with D uncertain. This CDR3 region has 14 residues. In germline, CDR1 is LGHDT, CDR2 YNNKEL (reference sequence). V was pared by 1 base and J by 8 bases, with 11 bases between. DNA of the CDR3: TGTGCCAGCAGCCAAGTGACTCGAGGAGAAAAACTGTTTTTT. Encoded protein: CASSQVTRGEKLFF.

The sample holds a few counts of this clone. The chain has TRBV5-4 and TRBJ2-3, with D hard to call. This CDR3 is built from 14 residues. Per the germline V gene, CDR1 is SGHNT and CDR2 is YYREEE (reference sequence). Deletions cut 4 bases from V and 2 bases from J, with 11 bases between. Here the CDR3 DNA reads TGTGCCAGCAGCACGGGCACAGTCACAGATACGCAGTATTTT. Residues: CASSTGTVTDTQYF.

The chain links TRBV5-1 to TRBJ2-1, with 7 bases identical to TRBD2. CDR3 size: 15 residues. The germline V gene encodes CDR1 SGHRS and CDR2 YFSETQ. V gave up 4 bases and J gave up 0 bases; unmatched junction bases: 4. The CDR3 bases are TGCGCCAGCAGCACCCGGGACTACTCCTACAATGAGCAGTTCTTC. It codes for CASSTRDYSYNEQFF.

The CDR3 nucleotides read TGTGCCAGTAGTACAAGGAATTCTGGAAACACCATATATTTT. It encodes CASSTRNSGNTIYF. This sequence joins TRBV19 and TRBJ1-3, with D unclear. The CDR3 is made up of 14 amino acids. V dropped 4 bases and J dropped 1 base, with 8 bases sitting between them. CDR1 and CDR2 from the germline V gene are LNHDA and SQIVND (reference sequence). The full variable domain, its missing parts supplied by reference TRBV19 and TRBJ1-3, is DGGITQSPKYLFRKEGQNVTLSCEQNLNHDAMYWYRQDPGQGLRLIYYSQIVNDFQKGDIAEGYSVSREKKESFPLTVTSAQKNPTAFYLCASSTRNSGNTIYFGEGSWLTVV.

This chain connects TRBV2 to TRBJ2-7, with TRBD2 matching over 7 bases. The CDR3 contains 15 residues. Germline-derived CDR1 and CDR2 are SNHLY and FYNNEI. V dropped 6 bases and J dropped 1; count of bases not matched to a gene: 9. For the CDR3, the DNA is TGTGCCAGCAGCGAGGAGCGGGGCCCGTCCTACGAGCAGTACTTC. It yields the protein CASSEERGPSYEQYF.

Relative to its sample, this clone is medium-sized. The chain recombines TRBV5-4 with TRBJ2-5; D is possibly TRBD1 (6 bases). V lost 2 bases to trimming and J lost 2 bases, with 10 bases between them. The CDR3 loop spans 14 amino acids. Germline V CDR1 and CDR2: SGHNT, YYREEE (reference sequence). CDR3 amino acids: CASSLQGAQETQYF. CDR3 in DNA: TGTGCCAGCAGCTTACAGGGAGCTCAAGAGACCCAGTACTTC.

This chain connects TRBV12-5 to TRBJ1-1; no firm D call. The germline V gene has CDR1 LGHNT and CDR2 FRNRAP. The CDR3 has 12 residues. V dropped 2 bases and J dropped 1 base, with 2 bases sitting between them. This CDR3 reads CASGLSNTEAFF. CDR3 nucleotide sequence: TGTGCTAGTGGTTTGTCGAACACTGAAGCTTTCTTT.

This clone was observed a handful of times. The genes are TRBV19 and TRBJ1-5; tentative D call: TRBD1 (5 bases). Germline values: CDR1 LNHDA, CDR2 SQIVND (reference sequence). CDR3 length: 15 amino acids. V was trimmed by 2 bases and J by 2 bases, leaving 10 bases between them. The CDR3 reads CASSILARGNQPQHF. The DNA of the CDR3 is TGTGCCAGTAGTATACTGGCCAGGGGCAATCAGCCCCAGCATTTT.

The chain links TRBV7-8 to TRBJ2-1, with 10 bases fitting TRBD2. In germline, CDR1 is SGHVS, CDR2 FQNEAQ. This CDR3 contains 17 residues. The V segment lost 5 bases and the J segment 10 bases; nucleotides outside the gene matches: 17. CDR3 nucleotide sequence: TGTGCCAGCAGCGCCTCGAGGACTAGCGGCGGCTTGGGGGAGCAGTTCTTC. This gives the protein CASSASRTSGGLGEQFF.

This clone occurred a few times. This chain joins TRBV12-3 or TRBV12-4 and TRBJ1-6; no definite D call. CDR3 length equals 12 residues. V was clipped by 9 bases and J by 9 bases, with 12 bases between them. CDR3 in DNA: TGTGCCAGTACCTCACGGGGTTCACCCCTCCACTTT. Translation gives CASTSRGSPLHF.

The chain joins TRBV25-1 to TRBJ2-3, with a possible D match to TRBD1 (6 bases). Germline V gene lookup returns CDR1 MGHDK and CDR2 SYGVNS. The CDR3 has 14 residues. With 6 bases removed from V and 0 bases from J, the gap between germline ends came to 10 bases. CDR3 amino acids: CASRKTGSTDTQYF. In nucleotides, the CDR3 is TGTGCCAGCAGAAAGACAGGCAGCACAGATACGCAGTATTTT. Looking up the rest from reference TRBV25-1 and TRBJ2-3 gives the full variable domain: EADIYQTPRYLVIGTGKKITLECSQTMGHDKMYWYQQDPGMELHLIHYSYGVNSTEKGDLSSESTVSRIRTEHFPLTLESARPSHTSQYLCASRKTGSTDTQYFGPGTRLTVL.

This clone was observed a few times. The rearrangement joins TRBV10-3 to TRBJ2-1; D is perhaps TRBD1 (6 bases). V was cut by 8 bases and J by 4 bases, with 12 bases left in between. CDR1 and CDR2 (germline): ENHRY, SYGVKD. The CDR3 extends over 13 amino acids. The DNA of the CDR3 is TGTGCCATCCAGGGGCTGGAGTACAATGAGCAGTTCTTC. It yields the protein CAIQGLEYNEQFF.